Described below is a single T cell receptor beta chain sequence and its context. Its antigen is still unknown. No base quality values were provided; no much bigger clone lies one nucleotide off. The sample originates from a study of molecular identifiers for immune sequencing clone quantification (dated by TCRdb to between 2017 and 2018). For context, the study as a whole: In a replicate experiment, RNA from roughly 20,000 or 100,000 naive CD8 T cells was split into five aliquots, four of which were sequenced. CD8 T cells were used in a methods study to benchmark molecular-identifier clustering-based TCR repertoire sequencing (MIDCIRS) and TCR RNA copy counting. Broad study findings and their caveats: When barcode sub-clustering was not used, chimeric consensus sequences inflated TCR diversity, with chimeras reaching as high as 47%. Naive libraries contained spiked-in Jurkat TCR RNA (around eleven copies' worth), which is not part of the donor repertoire. Clones above 20 RNA copies held over 99% of molecules in CMV-specific effector cells but under 1% in naive cells. Modeling estimated about 3 recovered TCR RNA copies per cell, compared with about 10 by digital PCR, which implies 30% to 35% capture efficiency. A single cell's worth of spiked-in Jurkat TCR RNA was reported detectable even among some 920,000 naive CD8 T cells. Highly expanded clone sizes could be underestimated if identical TCR molecules share a barcode.

Inclusive of the bounding cysteine and phenylalanine, the CDR3 is 14 residues long. Of the read, only the CDR3 DNA is kept; its 42 bases are in frame from base 1. The germline V gene (reference sequence) yields GTSNPN for CDR1 and SVGIG for CDR2. Between the V and J ends, shortened by 1 base and 5 bases respectively, the junction contains 13 bases. Libraries of naive CD8 T cells were generated from about 21,000 to 970,000 sorted cells, with 10%, 30% or 50% of the purified RNA used. Naive CD8 T cells were FACS-sorted as CD8+CD4-CCR7+CD45RA+ on a BD FACSAria II into RLT Plus buffer. To test detection sensitivity, Jurkat RNA equal to ten TCR copies was added to samples of roughly 17,000-1,100,000 naive CD8 T cells. Enrichment of CD8 T cells was done with RosetteSep CD8+ T Cell Enrichment Cocktail plus Ficoll-Paque, and ACK red cell lysis came afterward. Libraries were prepared through PCR. The sequencing machine was a NextSeq 500. Bulk TCR libraries were generated as previously described, with the TCR primers listed in Table S5 used. The Qiagen AllPrep DNA/RNA kit was used to purify total RNA. Before analysis, reads from multiple sequencing runs of one library were combined. The source study handled its data this way. Reads were retained only if the reads had an exact TCR constant sequence, and the retained reads were trimmed to 150 nt and grouped according to their 12-nt molecular barcodes. Within each barcode group, reads were sub-clustered at a 15% Levenshtein threshold, and quality-weighted consensus sequences were built per RNA molecule. Non-functional sequences were filtered out, along with any lower-count sequence sitting one edit away from another sequence. Barcode sub-clusters with fewer than 20% of the maximum read count were removed, based on fitting two negative binomial distributions. Using fastp at Q25 and MiXCR, TCRdb reprocessed the public reads and kept productive beta chains. Every distinct CDR3 protein forms one entry, paired with its most common genes and DNA. TCRdb's processing, not the authors' own work, is the source of the V and J calls. This sample is represented by a few hundred thousand distinct CDR3 sequences; about a quarter of them were singletons. The ten largest clones take up under 0.8% of the sample.

The receptor was isolated from a human donor in good health. Some libraries in this study had Jurkat cell RNA spiked in. This chain is built from TRBV30 and TRBJ2-3, with TRBD2 tentatively as D gene (5 bases match). The sequencing sample was made of naive CD8+ T cells from blood, with Jurkat cell RNA spiked in. The cell subset or site tag for this specimen amounts to: FACS-sorted CD8+CD4-CCR7+CD45RA+ naive T cells. CDR3 region: CAWSGWERGDTQYF. The DNA is as follows: TGTGCCTGGAGTGGATGGGAGCGCGGAGATACGCAGTATTTT. The entire variable domain, with the stretches around the CDR3 drawn from the reference TRBV30 and TRBJ2-3 proteins, is SQTIHQWPATLVQPVGSPLSLECTVEGTSNPNLYWYRQAAGRGLQLLFYSVGIGQISSEVPQNLSASRPQDRQFILSSKKLLLSDSGFYLCAWSGWERGDTQYFGPGTRLTVL.